The present entry profiles one TCR beta chain with its context. Its antigen is not identified. The data derive from a study of coeliac disease. General study findings and limits: Active celiac intraepithelial and lamina propria samples had lower TRB and TRG clonality than control samples.

Only in-frame clones appear in the TCRdb table, and some are missing; sequencing was by immunoSEQ multiplex PCR. The sample contains 4,000 to 4,500 clones, 64% of which appear only once. Trimming left V 2 bases short and J 2 bases short, with 11 bases between. The CDR3 extends over 15 amino acids. Germline CDR1 is MNHNS and CDR2 is SASEGT. Each fraction contributed one roughly 500,000-cell aliquot for sequencing. The sample comprised lymphocytes from the gut lamina propria. The sequence was obtained from a young woman without celiac disease. The chain employs TRBV6-1 and TRBJ2-3; D is unclear. This CDR3 reads CASSEYRQATDTQYF. CDR3 nucleotides: TGTGCCAGCAGTGAATACCGTCAGGCCACAGATACGCAGTATTTT.